This TCR beta chain was recorded in a study of cytomegalovirus exposure and HLA in healthy donors. Study-level findings and limits: A missense DCLRE1C variant was associated with V- and J-gene trimming of TCR beta chains in a later analysis, and an independent cohort replicated the association. Productive rates of about 90% or about 30% were seen for most TCR beta V segments in an earlier analysis. TCR beta sequences reportedly predicted most subjects' HLA-A and HLA-B alleles accurately.

In the case of this clone: The antigen is not known.

The CDR3 consists of 17 residues. Germline CDR1 and CDR2: SGHTA and FQGTGA. The ends lost 5 bases at V and 3 bases at J; junction bases unmatched: 11. 60 Vbeta and 13 Jbeta primers were used in PCR. Authors' data handling: Unique TCR beta chains numbered roughly 83 million in a later analysis, with roughly 10 million shared. This table comes from immunoSEQ multiplex PCR, and its TCRdb copy is limited to in-frame clones, with some not included. From that table come the V and J calls and clone size; the DNA was used to work out D and trimming. The data show some 210,000 clones, with around 73% seen just once and around 4% held by the top ten.

The genes are TRBV7-3 and TRBJ1-4; 8 bases line up with TRBD1. The sequence was collected from a male donor in good health and CMV-seronegative. Sequenced material: PBMCs. CDR3 sequence reads: CASSPGGRGQANEKLFF. The CDR3 DNA reads TGTGCCAGCAGCCCAGGAGGCAGGGGGCAGGCTAATGAAAAACTGTTTTTT.